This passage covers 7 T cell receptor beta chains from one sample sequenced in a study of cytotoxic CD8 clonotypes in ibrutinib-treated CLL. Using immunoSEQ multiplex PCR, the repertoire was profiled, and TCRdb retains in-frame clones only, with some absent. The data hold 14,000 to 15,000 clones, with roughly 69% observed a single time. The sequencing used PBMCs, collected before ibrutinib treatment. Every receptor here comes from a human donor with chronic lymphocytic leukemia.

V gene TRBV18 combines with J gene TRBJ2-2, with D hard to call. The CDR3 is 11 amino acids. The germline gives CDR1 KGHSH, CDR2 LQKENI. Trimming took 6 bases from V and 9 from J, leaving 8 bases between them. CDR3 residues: CASSSGWELFF. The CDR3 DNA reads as TGTGCCAGCTCTTCCGGATGGGAGCTGTTTTTT.

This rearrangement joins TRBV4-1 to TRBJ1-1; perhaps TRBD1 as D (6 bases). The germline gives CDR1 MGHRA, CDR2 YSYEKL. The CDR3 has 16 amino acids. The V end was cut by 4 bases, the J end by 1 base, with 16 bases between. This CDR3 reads CASSLARGGGNTEAFF. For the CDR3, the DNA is TGCGCCAGCAGCCTTGCCAGGGGAGGGGGGAACACTGAAGCTTTCTTT.

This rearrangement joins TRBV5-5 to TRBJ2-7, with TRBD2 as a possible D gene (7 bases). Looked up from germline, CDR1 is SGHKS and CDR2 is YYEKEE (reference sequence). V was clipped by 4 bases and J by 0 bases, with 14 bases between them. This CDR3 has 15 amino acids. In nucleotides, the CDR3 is TGTGCCAGCAGCCACGGGGGGCAGAGCTCCTACGAGCAGTACGTC. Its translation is CASSHGGQSSYEQYV.

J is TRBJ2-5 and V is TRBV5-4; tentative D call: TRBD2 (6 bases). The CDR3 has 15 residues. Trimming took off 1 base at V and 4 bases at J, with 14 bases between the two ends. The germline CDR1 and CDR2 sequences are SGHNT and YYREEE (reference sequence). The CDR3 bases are TGTGCCAGCAGCTTGACGGGAGCGAGTGGAGAGACCCAGTACTTC. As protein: CASSLTGASGETQYF.

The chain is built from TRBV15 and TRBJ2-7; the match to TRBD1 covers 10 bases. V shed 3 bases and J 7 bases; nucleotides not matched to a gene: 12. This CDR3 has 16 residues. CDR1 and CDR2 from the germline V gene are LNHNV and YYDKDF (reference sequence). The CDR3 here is CATSRAGTGALEEQYF. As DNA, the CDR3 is TGTGCCACCAGCAGGGCGGGGACAGGGGCGCTAGAGGAGCAGTACTTC.

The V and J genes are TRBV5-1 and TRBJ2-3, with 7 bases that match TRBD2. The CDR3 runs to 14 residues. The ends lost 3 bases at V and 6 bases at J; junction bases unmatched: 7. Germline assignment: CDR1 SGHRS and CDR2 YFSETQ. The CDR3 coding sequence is TGCGCCAGCAGCTCCCCTGGGGGGGTTGATACGCAGTATTTT. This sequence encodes CASSSPGGVDTQYF.

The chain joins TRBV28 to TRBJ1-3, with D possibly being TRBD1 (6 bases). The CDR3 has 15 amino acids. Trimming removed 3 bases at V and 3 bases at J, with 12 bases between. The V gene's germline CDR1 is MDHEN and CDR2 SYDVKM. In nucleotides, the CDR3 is TGTGCCAGCAGTTTTCCGGGGGCGCTTGGAAACACCATATATTTT. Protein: CASSFPGALGNTIYF.